This T cell receptor beta chain was sequenced in a study of blood T cell repertoires in COVID-19. Study context: COVID-19 samples from acute and convalescent phases originated in the United States, Italy and Spain. The cDNA or gDNA used as material had been derived from T cells, B-cell-depleted T cells, or PBMCs.

Cohorts were assigned according to the clinical history that participants reported. After removal of 5 bases from V and 1 base from J, the junction contained 6 bases not matched to a gene. The germline V gene encodes CDR1 MDHEN and CDR2 SYDVKM. The CDR3 is 15 residues long. Original data processing: Researchers report that nucleated cell counts were estimated from reference gene primer amplification. Assay: immunoSEQ multiplex PCR; the TCRdb copy retains only in-frame clones and omits some. The V and J calls and the clone size are those of that table, but D and trimming were determined from the DNA. The table shows 200,000 or so clones, with approximately 86% occurring only once.

Material for sequencing was PBMCs or T cells enriched from blood (not recorded which). The sequence came from a woman in her 40s with acute COVID-19. The gene calls are TRBV28 and TRBJ1-1; 8 bases are a match to TRBD1. CDR3 nucleotide sequence: TGTGCCAGCAGTCGCGAGGGGACAGGGAACACTGAAGCTTTCTTT. Encoded protein: CASSREGTGNTEAFF.